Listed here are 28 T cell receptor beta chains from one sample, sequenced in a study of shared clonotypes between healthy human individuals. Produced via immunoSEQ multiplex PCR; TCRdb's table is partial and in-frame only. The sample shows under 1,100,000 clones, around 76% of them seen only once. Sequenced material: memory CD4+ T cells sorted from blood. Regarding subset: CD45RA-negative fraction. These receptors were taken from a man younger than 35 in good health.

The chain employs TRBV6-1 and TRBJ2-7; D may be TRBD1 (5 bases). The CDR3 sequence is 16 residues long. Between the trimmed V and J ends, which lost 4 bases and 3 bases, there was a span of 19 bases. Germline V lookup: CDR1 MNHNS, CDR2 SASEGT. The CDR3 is CASSAPSTVSLYEQYF. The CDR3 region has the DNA TGTGCCAGCAGTGCCCCCTCGACAGTATCCCTCTACGAGCAGTACTTC.

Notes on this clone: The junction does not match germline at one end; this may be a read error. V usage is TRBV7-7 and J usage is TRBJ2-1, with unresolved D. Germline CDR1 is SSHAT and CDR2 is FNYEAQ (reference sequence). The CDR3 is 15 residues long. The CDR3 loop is CASSLSVESYNEQFF. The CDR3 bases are TGTGCTAGCAGCTTAAGCGTCGAGTCCTACAATGAGCAGTTCTTC. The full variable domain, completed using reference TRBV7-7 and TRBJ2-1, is GAGVSQSPRYKVTKRGQDVTLRCDPISSHATLYWYQQALGQGPEFLTYFNYEAQPDKSGLPSDRFSAERPEGSISTLTIQRTEQRDSAMYRCASSLSVESYNEQFFGPGTRLTVL.

The CDR3 spells CAIAYGQGQETQYF. The CDR3 nucleotides are TGTGCCATCGCCTACGGGCAGGGACAAGAGACCCAGTACTTC. The rearrangement uses TRBV10-3 and TRBJ2-5; D may be TRBD1 (5 bases). V lost 8 bases, J lost 2 bases, and 15 bases lay in between. CDR1 is ENHRY, CDR2 SYGVKD, per germline. CDR3 length: 14 residues.

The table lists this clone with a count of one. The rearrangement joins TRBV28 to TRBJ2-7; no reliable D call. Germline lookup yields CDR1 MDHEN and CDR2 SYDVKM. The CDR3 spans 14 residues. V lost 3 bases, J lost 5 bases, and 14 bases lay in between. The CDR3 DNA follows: TGTGCCAGCAGTTTGCGGACGCCGTTCAACGAGCAGTACTTC. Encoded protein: CASSLRTPFNEQYF.

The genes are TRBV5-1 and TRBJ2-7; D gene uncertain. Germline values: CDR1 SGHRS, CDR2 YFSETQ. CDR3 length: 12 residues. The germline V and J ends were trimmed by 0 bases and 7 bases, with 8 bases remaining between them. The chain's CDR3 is CASSLVLEEQYF. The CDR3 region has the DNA TGCGCCAGCAGCTTGGTCTTAGAGGAGCAGTACTTC.

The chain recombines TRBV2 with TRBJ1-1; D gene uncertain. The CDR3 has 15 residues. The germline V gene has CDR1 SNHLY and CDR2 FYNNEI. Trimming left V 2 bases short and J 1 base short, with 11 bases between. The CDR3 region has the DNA TGTGCCAGCAGTGAATTCCGGACTCCGAACACTGAAGCTTTCTTT. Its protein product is CASSEFRTPNTEAFF.

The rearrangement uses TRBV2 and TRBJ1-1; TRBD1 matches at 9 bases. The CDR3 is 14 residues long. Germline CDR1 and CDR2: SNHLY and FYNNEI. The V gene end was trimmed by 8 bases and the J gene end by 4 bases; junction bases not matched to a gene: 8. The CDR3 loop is CASLRETGGTEAFF. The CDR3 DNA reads TGTGCCAGCCTAAGGGAGACAGGGGGCACTGAAGCTTTCTTT. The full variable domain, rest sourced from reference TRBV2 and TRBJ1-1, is EPEVTQTPSHQVTQMGQEVILRCVPISNHLYFYWYRQILGQKVEFLVSFYNNEISEKSEIFDDQFSVERPDGSNFTLKIRSTKLEDSAMYFCASLRETGGTEAFFGQGTRLTVV.

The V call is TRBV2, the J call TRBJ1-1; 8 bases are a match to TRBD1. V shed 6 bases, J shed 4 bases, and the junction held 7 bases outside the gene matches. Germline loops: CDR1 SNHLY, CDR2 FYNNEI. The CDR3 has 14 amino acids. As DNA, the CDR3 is TGTGCCAGCAGATTACAGGGGGGAAGCACTGAAGCTTTCTTT. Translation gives CASRLQGGSTEAFF.

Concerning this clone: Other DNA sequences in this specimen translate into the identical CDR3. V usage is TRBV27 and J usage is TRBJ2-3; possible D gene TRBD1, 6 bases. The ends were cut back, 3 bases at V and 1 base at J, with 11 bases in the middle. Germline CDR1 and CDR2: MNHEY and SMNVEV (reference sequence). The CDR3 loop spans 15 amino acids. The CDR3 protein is CASSLGAGGTDTQYF. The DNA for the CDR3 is TGTGCCAGCAGTTTGGGCGCAGGGGGCACAGATACGCAGTATTTT.

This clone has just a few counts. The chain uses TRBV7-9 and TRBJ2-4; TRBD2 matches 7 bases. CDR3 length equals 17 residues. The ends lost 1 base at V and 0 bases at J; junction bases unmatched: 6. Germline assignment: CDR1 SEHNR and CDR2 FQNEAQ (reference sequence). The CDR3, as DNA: TGTGCCAGCAGCTTAGTGGCGGGAGCGGGAGCCAAAAACATTCAGTACTTC. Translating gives CASSLVAGAGAKNIQYF.

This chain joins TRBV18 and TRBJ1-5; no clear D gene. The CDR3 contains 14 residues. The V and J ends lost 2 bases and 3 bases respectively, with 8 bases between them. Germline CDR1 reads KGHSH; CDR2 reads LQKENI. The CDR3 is CASSPGNVNQPQHF. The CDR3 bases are TGTGCCAGCTCACCAGGCAACGTCAATCAGCCCCAGCATTTT.

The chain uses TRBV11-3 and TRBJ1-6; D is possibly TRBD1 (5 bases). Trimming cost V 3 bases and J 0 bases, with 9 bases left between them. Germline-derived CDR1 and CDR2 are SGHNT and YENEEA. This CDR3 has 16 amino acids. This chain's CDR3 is CASSFRQNSYNSPLHF. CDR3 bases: TGTGCCAGCAGCTTCAGACAGAACTCCTATAATTCACCCCTCCACTTT.

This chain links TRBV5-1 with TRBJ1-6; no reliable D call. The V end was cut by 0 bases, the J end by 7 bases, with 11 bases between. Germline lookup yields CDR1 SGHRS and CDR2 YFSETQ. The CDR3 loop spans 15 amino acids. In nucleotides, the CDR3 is TGCGCCAGCAGCTTGGGGGTCAAGTCGAATTCACCCCTCCACTTT. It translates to CASSLGVKSNSPLHF. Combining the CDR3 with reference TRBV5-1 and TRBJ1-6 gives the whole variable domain KAGVTQTPRYLIKTRGQQVTLSCSPISGHRSVSWYQQTPGQGLQFLFEYFSETQRNKGNFPGRFSGRQFSNSRSEMNVSTLELGDSALYLCASSLGVKSNSPLHFGNGTRLTVT.

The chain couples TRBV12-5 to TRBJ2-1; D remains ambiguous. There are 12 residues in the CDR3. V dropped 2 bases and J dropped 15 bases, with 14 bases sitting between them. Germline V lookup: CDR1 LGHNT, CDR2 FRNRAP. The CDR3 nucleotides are TGTGCTAGTGGTTTGCCTTCTCGTCCCGCGTTCTTC. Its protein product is CASGLPSRPAFF.

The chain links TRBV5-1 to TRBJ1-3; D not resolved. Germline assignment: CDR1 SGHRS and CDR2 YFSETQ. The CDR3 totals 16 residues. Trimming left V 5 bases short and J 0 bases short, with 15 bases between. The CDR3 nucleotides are TGCGCCAGCAGTCGTCGAGTTAGGGACTCTGGAAACACCATATATTTT. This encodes CASSRRVRDSGNTIYF.

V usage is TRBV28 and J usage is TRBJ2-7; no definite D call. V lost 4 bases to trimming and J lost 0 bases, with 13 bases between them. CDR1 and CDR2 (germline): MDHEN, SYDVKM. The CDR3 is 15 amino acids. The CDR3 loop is CASSYGRSYSYEQYF. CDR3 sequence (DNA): TGTGCCAGCAGTTATGGCAGGTCGTACTCCTACGAGCAGTACTTC.

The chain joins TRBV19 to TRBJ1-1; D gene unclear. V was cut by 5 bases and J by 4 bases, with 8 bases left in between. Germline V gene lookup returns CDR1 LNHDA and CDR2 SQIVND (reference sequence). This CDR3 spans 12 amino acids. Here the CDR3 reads CASSHGFTEAFF. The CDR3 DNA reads TGTGCCAGTAGTCACGGGTTCACTGAAGCTTTCTTT.

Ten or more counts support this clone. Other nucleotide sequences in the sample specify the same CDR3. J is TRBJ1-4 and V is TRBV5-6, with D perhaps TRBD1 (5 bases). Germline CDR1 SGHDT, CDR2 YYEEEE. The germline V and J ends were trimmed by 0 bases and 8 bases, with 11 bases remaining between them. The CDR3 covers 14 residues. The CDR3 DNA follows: TGTGCCAGCAGCTTGGGGGGGAGACCAGAAAAACTGTTTTTT. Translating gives CASSLGGRPEKLFF.

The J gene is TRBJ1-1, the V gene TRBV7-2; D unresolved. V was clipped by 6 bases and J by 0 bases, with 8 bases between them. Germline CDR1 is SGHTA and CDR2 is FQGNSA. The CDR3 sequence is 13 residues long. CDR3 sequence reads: CASSRFMNTEAFF. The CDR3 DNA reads TGTGCCAGCAGTCGGTTTATGAACACTGAAGCTTTCTTT. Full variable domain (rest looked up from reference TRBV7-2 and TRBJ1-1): GAGVSQSPSNKVTEKGKDVELRCDPISGHTALYWYRQSLGQGLEFLIYFQGNSAPDKSGLPSDRFSAERTGGSVSTLTIQRTQQEDSAVYLCASSRFMNTEAFFGQGTRLTVV.

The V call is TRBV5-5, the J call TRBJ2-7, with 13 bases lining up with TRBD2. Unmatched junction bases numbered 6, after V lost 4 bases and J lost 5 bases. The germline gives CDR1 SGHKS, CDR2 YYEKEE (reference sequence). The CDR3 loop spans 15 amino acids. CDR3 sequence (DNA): TGTGCCAGCAGCCGAGCGACTAGCGGGGGGAACGAGCAGTACTTC. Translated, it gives CASSRATSGGNEQYF.

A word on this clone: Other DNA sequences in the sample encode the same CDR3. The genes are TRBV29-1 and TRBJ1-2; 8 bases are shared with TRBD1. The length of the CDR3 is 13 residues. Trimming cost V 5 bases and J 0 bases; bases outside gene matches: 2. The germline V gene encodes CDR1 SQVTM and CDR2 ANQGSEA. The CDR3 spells CSVRTGTNYGYTF. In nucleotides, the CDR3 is TGCAGCGTTCGGACAGGGACTAACTATGGCTACACCTTC.

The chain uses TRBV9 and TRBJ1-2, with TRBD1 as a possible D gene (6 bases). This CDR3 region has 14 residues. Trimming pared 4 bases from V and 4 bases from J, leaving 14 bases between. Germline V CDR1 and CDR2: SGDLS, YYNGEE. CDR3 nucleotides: TGTGCCAGCAGCCCTTCGGGGGGGCCCTATGGCTACACCTTC. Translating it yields CASSPSGGPYGYTF. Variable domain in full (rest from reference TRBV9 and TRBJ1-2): DSGVTQTPKHLITATGQRVTLRCSPRSGDLSVYWYQQSLDQGLQFLIQYYNGEERAKGNILERFSAQQFPDLHSELNLSSLELGDSALYFCASSPSGGPYGYTFGSGTRLTVV.

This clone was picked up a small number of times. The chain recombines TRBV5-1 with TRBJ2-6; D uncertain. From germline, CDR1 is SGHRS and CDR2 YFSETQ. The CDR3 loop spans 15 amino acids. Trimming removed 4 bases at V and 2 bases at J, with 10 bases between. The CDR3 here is CASSPGEPGANVLTF. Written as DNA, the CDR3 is TGCGCCAGCAGCCCCGGCGAGCCTGGGGCCAACGTCCTGACTTTC.

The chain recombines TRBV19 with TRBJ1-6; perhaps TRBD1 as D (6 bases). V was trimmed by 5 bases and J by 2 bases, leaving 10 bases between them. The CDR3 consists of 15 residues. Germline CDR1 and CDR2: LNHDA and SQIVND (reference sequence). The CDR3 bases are TGTGCCAGTAGTCTCGGGACAACCTATAATTCACCCCTCCACTTT. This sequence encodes CASSLGTTYNSPLHF.

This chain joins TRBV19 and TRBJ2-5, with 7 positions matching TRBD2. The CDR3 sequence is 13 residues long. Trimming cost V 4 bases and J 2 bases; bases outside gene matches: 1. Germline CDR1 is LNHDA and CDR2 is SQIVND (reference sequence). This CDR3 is CASSSSGQETQYF. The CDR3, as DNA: TGTGCCAGTAGTAGTAGCGGGCAAGAGACCCAGTACTTC.

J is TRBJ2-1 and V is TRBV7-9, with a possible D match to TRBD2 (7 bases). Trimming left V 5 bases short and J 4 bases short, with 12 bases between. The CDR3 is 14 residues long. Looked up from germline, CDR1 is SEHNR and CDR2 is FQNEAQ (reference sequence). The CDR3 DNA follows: TGTGCCAGCAGCACAGGGACTACTTACAATGAGCAGTTCTTC. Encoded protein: CASSTGTTYNEQFF.

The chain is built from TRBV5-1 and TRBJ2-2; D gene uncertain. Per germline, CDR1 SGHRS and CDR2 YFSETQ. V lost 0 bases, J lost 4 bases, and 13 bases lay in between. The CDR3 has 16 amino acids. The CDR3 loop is CASSLESGQSTGELFF. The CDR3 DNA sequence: TGCGCCAGCAGCTTGGAGTCTGGGCAGAGCACCGGGGAGCTGTTTTTT.

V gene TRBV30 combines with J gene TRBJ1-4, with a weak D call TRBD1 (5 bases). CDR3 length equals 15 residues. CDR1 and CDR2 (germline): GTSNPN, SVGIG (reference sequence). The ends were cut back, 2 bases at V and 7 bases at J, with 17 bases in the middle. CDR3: CAWSKVLSGLEKLFF. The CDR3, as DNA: TGTGCCTGGAGTAAAGTCCTGTCAGGGCTTGAAAAACTGTTTTTT.